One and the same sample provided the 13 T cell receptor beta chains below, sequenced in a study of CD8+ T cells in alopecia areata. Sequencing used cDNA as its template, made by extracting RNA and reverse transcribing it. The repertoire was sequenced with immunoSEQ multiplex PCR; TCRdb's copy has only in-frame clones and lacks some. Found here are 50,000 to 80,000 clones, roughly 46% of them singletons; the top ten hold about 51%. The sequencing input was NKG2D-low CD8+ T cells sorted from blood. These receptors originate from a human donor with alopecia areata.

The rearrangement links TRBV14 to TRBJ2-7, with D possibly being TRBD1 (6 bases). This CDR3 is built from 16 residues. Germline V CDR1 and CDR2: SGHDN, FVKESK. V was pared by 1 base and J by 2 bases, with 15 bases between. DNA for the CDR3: TGTGCCAGCAGCCAAGCCGACAGGCTACTACCCTACGAGCAGTACTTC. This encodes CASSQADRLLPYEQYF.

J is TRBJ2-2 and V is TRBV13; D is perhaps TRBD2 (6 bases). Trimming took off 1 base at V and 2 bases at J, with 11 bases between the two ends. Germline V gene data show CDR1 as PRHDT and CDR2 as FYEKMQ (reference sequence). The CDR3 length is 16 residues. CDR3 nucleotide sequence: TGTGCCAGCAGCTTAGCTTCAGGACTAAACACCGGGGAGCTGTTTTTT. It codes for CASSLASGLNTGELFF.

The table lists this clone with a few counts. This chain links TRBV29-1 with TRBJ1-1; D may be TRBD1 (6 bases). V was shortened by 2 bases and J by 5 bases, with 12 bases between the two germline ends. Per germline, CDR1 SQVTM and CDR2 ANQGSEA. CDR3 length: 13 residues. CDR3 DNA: TGCAGCGTTGAATCTGGGACAAGGACTGAAGCTTTCTTT. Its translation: CSVESGTRTEAFF.

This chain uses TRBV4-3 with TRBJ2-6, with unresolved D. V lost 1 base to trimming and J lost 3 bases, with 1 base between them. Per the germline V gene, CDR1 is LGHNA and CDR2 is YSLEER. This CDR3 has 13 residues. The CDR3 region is CASSQGGANVLTF. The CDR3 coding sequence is TGCGCCAGCAGCCAAGGTGGGGCCAACGTCCTGACTTTC.

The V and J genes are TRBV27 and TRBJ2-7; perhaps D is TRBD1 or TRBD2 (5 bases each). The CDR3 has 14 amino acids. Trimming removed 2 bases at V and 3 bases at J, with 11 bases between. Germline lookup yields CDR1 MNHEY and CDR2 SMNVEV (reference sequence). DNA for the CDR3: TGTGCCAGCAGTTTAGGGACGGATTACTACGAGCAGTACTTC. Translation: CASSLGTDYYEQYF.

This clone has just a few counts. The CDR3 loop is CSVEKDANTGELFF. CDR3 coding DNA: TGCAGCGTTGAGAAAGACGCGAACACCGGGGAGCTGTTTTTT. The V gene is TRBV29-1, the J gene TRBJ2-2; D is ambiguous. Germline V gene lookup returns CDR1 SQVTM and CDR2 ANQGSEA. V gave up 3 bases and J gave up 0 bases, with 8 bases separating them. The CDR3 extends over 14 amino acids.

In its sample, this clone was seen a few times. DNA for the CDR3: TGTGCCAGCAGCCCCCTGGCCGATGGGACTGAAGCTTTCTTT. It specifies CASSPLADGTEAFF. This chain links TRBV7-9 with TRBJ1-1; D gene ambiguous. The CDR3 is 14 residues long. V gave up 5 bases and J gave up 5 bases, with 15 bases separating them. In germline, CDR1 is SEHNR, CDR2 FQNEAQ (reference sequence).

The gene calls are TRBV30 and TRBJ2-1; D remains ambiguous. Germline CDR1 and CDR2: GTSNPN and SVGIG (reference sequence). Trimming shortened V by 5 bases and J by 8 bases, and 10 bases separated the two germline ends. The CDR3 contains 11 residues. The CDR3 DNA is TGTGCCTGGGCAATAAATGATGAGCAGTTCTTC. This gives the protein CAWAINDEQFF.

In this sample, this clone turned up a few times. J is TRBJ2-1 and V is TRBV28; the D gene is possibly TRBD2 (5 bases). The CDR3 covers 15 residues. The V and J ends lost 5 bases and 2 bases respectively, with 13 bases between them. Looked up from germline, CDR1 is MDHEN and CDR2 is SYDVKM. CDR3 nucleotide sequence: TGTGCCAGCAGTCCACTCCGGGGTGCCTACAATGAGCAGTTCTTC. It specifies CASSPLRGAYNEQFF.

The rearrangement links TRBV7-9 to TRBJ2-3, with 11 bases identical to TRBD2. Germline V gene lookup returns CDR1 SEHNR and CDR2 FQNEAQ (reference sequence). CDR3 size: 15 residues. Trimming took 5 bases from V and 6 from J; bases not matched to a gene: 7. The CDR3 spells CASSLLTSGADTQYF. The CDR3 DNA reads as TGTGCCAGCAGCCTATTGACTAGCGGGGCGGATACGCAGTATTTT.

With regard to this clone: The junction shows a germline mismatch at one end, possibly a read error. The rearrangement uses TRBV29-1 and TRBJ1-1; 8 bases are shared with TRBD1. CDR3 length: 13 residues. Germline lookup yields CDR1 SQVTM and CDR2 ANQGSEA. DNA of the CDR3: TGCAGCGTCGAAGGACAGGGGAACACTGAAGCTTTCTTT. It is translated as CSVEGQGNTEAFF.

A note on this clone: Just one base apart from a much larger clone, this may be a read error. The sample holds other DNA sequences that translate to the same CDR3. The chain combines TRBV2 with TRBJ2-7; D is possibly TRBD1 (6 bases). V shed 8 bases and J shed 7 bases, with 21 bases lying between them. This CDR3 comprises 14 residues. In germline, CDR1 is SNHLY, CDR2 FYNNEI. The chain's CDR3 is CASQGMTDLTEQYF. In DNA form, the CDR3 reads TGTGCCAGCCAGGGGATGACAGACCTAACTGAGCAGTACTTC.

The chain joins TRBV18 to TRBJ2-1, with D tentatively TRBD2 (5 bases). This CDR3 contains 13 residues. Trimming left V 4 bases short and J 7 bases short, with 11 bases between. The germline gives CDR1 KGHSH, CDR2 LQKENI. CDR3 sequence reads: CASSLDPGNEQFF. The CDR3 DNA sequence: TGTGCCAGCTCACTAGATCCGGGGAATGAGCAGTTCTTC.